The entry below describes one T cell receptor (beta chain). What it binds is unknown. Germline CDR1 SGHDN, CDR2 FVKESK. The ends lost 2 bases at V and 7 bases at J; junction bases unmatched: 5. CDR3 length: 14 residues. This sample was taken from a study of cytomegalovirus exposure and HLA in healthy donors. In the PCR, 60 Vbeta and 13 Jbeta primers were used. The assay was immunoSEQ multiplex PCR, and TCRdb's table has in-frame clones only and misses some. The top ten clones hold about 7.7% of a sample with 110,000 or so clones, under 70% of them seen once. Findings and caveats of the study: A later analysis showed TCR association rates differing by HLA locus, peaking at DRB1 and lowest at HLA-C. There were several of the most significant clusters that appeared linked to common viral pathogens in a later analysis. The authors listed roughly 150 TCR beta chains as cytomegalovirus-associated.

This TCR derives from a man between 18 and 29 years old in good health and CMV-seropositive. Sequencing was carried out using PBMCs. This rearrangement joins TRBV14 to TRBJ1-1; 9 bases line up with TRBD1. CDR3 in amino acids: CASSQKSDRGEAFF. The CDR3 nucleotides are TGTGCCAGCAGCCAAAAATCGGACAGGGGTGAAGCTTTCTTT.